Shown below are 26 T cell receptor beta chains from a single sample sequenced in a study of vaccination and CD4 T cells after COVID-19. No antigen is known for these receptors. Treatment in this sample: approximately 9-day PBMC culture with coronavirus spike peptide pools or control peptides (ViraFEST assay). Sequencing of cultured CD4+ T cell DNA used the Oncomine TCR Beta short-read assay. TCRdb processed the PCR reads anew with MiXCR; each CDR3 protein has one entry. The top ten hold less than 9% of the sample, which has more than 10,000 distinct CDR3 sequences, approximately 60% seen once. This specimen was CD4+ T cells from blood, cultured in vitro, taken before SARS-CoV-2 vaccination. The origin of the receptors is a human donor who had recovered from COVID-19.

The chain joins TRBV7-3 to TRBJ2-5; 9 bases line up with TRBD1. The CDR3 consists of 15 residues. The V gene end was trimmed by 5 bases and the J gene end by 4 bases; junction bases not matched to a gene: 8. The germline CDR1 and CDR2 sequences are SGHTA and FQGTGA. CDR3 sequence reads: CASSRGRDRAETQYF. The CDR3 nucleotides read TGTGCCAGCAGCCGGGGGCGGGACAGGGCAGAGACCCAGTACTTC.

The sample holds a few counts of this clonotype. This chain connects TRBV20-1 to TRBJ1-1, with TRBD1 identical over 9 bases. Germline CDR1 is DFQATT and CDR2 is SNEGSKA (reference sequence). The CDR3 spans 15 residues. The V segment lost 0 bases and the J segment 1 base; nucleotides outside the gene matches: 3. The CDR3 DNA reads TGCAGTGCTAGAGATGTGACAGGGGGGAACACTGAAGCTTTCTTT. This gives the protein CSARDVTGGNTEAFF.

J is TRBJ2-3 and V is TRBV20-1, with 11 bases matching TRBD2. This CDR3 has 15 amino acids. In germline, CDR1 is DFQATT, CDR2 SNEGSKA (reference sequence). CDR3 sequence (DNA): TGCAGCGGGACTAGCGGAACACAAATCACAGATACGCAGTATTTT. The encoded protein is CSGTSGTQITDTQYF.

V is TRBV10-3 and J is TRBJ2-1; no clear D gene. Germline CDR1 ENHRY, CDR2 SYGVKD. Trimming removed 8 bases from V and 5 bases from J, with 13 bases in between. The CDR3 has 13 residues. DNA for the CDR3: TGTGCCATCTCGCCGCGGAAGGACAATGAGCAGTTCTTC. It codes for CAISPRKDNEQFF.

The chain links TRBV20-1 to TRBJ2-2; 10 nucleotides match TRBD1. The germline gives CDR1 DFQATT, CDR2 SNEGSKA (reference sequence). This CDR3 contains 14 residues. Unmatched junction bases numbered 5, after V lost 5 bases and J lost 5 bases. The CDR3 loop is CSAETGGFTGELFF. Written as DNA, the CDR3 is TGCAGTGCTGAGACAGGGGGCTTTACCGGGGAGCTGTTTTTT.

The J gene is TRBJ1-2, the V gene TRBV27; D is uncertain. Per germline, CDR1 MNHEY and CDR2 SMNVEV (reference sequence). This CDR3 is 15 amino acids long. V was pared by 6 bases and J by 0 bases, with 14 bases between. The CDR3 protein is CASSGSWAANYGYTF. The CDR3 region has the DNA TGTGCCAGCAGCGGATCCTGGGCAGCTAACTATGGCTACACCTTC.

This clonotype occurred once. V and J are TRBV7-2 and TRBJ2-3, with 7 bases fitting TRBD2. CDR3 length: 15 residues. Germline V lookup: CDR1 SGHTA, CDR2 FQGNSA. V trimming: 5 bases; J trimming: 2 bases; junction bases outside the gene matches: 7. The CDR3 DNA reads TGTGCCAGCAGCGCTTCTAGCGGCTACACAGATACGCAGTATTTT. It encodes CASSASSGYTDTQYF.

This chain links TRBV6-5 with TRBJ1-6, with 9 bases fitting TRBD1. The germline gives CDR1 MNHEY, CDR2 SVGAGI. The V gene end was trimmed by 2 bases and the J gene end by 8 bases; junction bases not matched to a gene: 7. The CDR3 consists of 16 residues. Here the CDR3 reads CASSYRSRDRDSPLHF. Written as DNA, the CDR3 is TGTGCCAGCAGTTACCGGTCCCGGGACAGGGATTCACCCCTCCACTTT.

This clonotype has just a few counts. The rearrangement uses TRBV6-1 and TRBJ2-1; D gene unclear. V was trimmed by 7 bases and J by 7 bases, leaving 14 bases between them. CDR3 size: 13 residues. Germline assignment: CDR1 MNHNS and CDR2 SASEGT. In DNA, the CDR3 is TGTGCCAGCACCCCAGGCCTCGGGAATGAGCAGTTCTTC. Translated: CASTPGLGNEQFF.

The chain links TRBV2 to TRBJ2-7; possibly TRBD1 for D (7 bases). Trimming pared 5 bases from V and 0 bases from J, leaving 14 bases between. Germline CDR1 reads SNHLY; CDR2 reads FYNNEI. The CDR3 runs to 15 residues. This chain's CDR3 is CASSYRGGNSYEQYF. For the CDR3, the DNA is TGTGCCAGCAGTTACAGGGGAGGAAACTCCTACGAGCAGTACTTC. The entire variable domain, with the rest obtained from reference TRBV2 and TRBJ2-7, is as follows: EPEVTQTPSHQVTQMGQEVILRCVPISNHLYFYWYRQILGQKVEFLVSFYNNEISEKSEIFDDQFSVERPDGSNFTLKIRSTKLEDSAMYFCASSYRGGNSYEQYFGPGTRLTVT.

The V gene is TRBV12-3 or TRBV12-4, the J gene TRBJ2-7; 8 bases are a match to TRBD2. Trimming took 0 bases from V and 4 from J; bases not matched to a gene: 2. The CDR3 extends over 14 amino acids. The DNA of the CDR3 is TGTGCCAGCAGTTTAGCGGGACTAGAATACGAGCAGTACTTC. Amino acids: CASSLAGLEYEQYF.

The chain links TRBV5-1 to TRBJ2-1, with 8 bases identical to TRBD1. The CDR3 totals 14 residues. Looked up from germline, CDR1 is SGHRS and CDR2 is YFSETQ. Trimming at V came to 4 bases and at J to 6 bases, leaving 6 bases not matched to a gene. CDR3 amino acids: CASSKRQGTNEQFF. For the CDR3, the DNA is TGCGCCAGCAGCAAAAGACAGGGGACCAATGAGCAGTTCTTC. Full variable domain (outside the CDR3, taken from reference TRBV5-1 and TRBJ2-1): KAGVTQTPRYLIKTRGQQVTLSCSPISGHRSVSWYQQTPGQGLQFLFEYFSETQRNKGNFPGRFSGRQFSNSRSEMNVSTLELGDSALYLCASSKRQGTNEQFFGPGTRLTVL.

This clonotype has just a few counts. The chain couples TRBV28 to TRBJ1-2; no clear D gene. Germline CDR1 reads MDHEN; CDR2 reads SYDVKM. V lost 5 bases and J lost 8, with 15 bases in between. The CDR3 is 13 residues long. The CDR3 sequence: CASSPWVWSGYTF. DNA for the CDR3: TGTGCCAGCAGTCCCTGGGTTTGGTCGGGCTACACCTTC.

CDR3 DNA: TGTGCCAGCAGTTACTCAGGGGTTAAAAAGACCCAGTACTTC. Residues: CASSYSGVKKTQYF. V is TRBV6-5 and J is TRBJ2-5; D is perhaps TRBD1 (5 bases). The ends were cut back, 0 bases at V and 6 bases at J, with 11 bases in the middle. CDR3 size: 14 residues. CDR1 and CDR2 from the germline V gene are MNHEY and SVGAGI.

CDR3 protein: CASSYRVRDSPLHF. DNA for the CDR3: TGTGCCAGCAGTTACCGGGTACGAGATTCACCCCTCCACTTT. J is TRBJ1-6 and V is TRBV6-5, with D unresolved. The CDR3 sequence is 14 residues long. Trimming removed 2 bases from V and 8 bases from J, with 10 bases in between. Per the germline V gene, CDR1 is MNHEY and CDR2 is SVGAGI.

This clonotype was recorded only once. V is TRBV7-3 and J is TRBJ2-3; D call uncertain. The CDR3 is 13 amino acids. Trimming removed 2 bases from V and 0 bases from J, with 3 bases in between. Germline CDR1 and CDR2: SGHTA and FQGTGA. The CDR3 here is CASSLSSTDTQYF. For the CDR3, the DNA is TGTGCCAGCAGCTTATCCAGCACAGATACGCAGTATTTT.

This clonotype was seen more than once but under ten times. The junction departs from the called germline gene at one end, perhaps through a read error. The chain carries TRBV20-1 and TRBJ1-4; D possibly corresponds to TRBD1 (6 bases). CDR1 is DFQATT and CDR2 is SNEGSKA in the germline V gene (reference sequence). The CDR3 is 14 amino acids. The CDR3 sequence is CSARNRVGNEELFF. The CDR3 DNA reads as TGCAGTGCTAGGAACAGGGTTGGGAATGAAGAACTGTTTTTT.

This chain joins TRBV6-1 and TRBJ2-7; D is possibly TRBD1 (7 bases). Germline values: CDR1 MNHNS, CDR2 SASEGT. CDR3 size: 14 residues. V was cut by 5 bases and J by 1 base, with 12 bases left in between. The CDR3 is CASSNRGGSYEQYF. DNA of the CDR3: TGTGCCAGCAGTAACAGGGGAGGATCCTACGAGCAGTACTTC.

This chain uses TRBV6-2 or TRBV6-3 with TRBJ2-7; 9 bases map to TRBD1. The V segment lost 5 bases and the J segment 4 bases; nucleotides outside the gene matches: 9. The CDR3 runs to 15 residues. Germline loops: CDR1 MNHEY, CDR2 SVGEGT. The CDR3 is CASSPPGTGNYEQYF. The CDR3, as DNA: TGTGCCAGCAGTCCCCCGGGGACAGGGAATTACGAGCAGTACTTC.

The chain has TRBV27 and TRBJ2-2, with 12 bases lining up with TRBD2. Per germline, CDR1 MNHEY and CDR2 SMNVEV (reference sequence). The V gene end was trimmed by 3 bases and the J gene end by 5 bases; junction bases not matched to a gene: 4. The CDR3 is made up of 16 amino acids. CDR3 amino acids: CASSFWLAGGTGELFF. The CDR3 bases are TGTGCCAGCAGTTTTTGGCTAGCGGGAGGGACCGGGGAGCTGTTTTTT.

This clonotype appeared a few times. The CDR3 spells CASSLGGLARETQYF. The CDR3 bases are TGTGCCAGCAGCTTAGGAGGACTAGCGAGAGAGACCCAGTACTTC. The chain combines TRBV7-2 with TRBJ2-5; 9 bases are a match to TRBD2. This CDR3 is built from 15 residues. The ends lost 1 base at V and 4 bases at J; junction bases unmatched: 4. Germline V gives CDR1 SGHTA, CDR2 FQGNSA.

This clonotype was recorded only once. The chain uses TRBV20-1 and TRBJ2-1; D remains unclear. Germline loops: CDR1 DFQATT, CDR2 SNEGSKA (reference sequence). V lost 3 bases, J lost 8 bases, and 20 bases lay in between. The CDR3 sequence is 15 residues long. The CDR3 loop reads CSARRVIGNPDEQFF. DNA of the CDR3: TGCAGTGCTAGGAGAGTCATAGGGAACCCTGATGAGCAGTTCTTC.

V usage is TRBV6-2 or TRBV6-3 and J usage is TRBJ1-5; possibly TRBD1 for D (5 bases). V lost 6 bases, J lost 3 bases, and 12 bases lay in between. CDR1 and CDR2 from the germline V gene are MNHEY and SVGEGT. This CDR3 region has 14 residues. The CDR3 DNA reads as TGTGCCAGCAGGTATACAGGCAACAATCAGCCCCAGCATTTT. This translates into CASRYTGNNQPQHF.

The DNA of the CDR3 is TGCAGTGCTAGCGGGGGGTTGTTGTTCGAGCAGTACTTC. Amino acids: CSASGGLLFEQYF. This sequence joins TRBV20-1 and TRBJ2-7; 7 nucleotides match TRBD2. The ends lost 3 bases at V and 6 bases at J; junction bases unmatched: 8. The CDR3 runs to 13 residues. Germline V gene lookup returns CDR1 DFQATT and CDR2 SNEGSKA (reference sequence).

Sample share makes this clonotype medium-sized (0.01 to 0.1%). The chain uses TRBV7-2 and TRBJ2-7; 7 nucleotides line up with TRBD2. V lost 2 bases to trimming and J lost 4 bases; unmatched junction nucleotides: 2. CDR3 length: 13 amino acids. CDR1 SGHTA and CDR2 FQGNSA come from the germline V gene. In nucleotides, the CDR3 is TGTGCCAGCAGCTTACTAGCGGATTACGAGCAGTACTTC. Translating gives CASSLLADYEQYF.

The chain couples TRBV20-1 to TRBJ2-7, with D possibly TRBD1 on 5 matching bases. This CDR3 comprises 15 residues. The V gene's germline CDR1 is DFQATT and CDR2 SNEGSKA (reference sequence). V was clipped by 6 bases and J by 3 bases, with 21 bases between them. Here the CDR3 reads CSAAPLGQWDYEQYF. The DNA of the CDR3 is TGCAGTGCCGCCCCCCTAGGACAATGGGACTACGAGCAGTACTTC.